The rows below give T cell receptor beta chains drawn from one sample of a study of blood T cell repertoires in COVID-19. Assay used: immunoSEQ multiplex PCR; TCRdb lists only in-frame clones, some missing. The top ten hold 4.1% of the sample, which has a few hundred thousand clones, about 80% seen once. Sequencing was done on a sample of PBMCs or T cells enriched from blood (not recorded which). The receptor set was obtained from a young man with acute COVID-19. CDR3s include the opening cysteine and the closing phenylalanine or tryptophan.

J | V | CDR3
TRBJ1-4 | TRBV6-1 | CASSELRRTGELFF
TRBJ2-5 | TRBV19 | CASSRLPGRETQYF
TRBJ1-2 | TRBV20-1 | CSARNYGYTF
TRBJ1-4 | TRBV15 | CATRVEGQGIEKLFF
TRBJ1-5 | TRBV27 | CASSLQGASQPQHF
TRBJ2-3 | TRBV7-3 | CASSRTSGTDTQYF
TRBJ1-1 | TRBV5-4 | CASSLDRSSAFF
TRBJ1-1 | TRBV10-1 | CASSNTGGLGTEAFF
TRBJ2-1 | TRBV29-1 | CSVRGDRGDEQFF
TRBJ2-1 | TRBV7-2 | CASSEDRTWVLEQFF
TRBJ1-6 | TRBV7-2 | CASSPSRGNSPLHF
TRBJ2-1 | TRBV5-6 | CASSFRVLGTEDEQFF
TRBJ2-2 | TRBV24-1 | CATKDGSANTGELFF
TRBJ2-3 | TRBV6-2/TRBV6-3 | CASSYGLIRDRGQTDTQYF
TRBJ1-1 | TRBV4-1 | CASSRQGGQGTEAFF
TRBJ1-1 | TRBV6-2/TRBV6-3 | CASSSSQGAGNEAFF
TRBJ1-1 | TRBV5-1 | CASSLRQGSPEAFF
TRBJ1-5 | TRBV3-1/TRBV3-2 | CASSPRGWGQPQHF
TRBJ2-5 | TRBV18 | CASSLPPGQETQYF
TRBJ1-5 | TRBV28 | CASSPNIAVNQPQHF
TRBJ2-3 | TRBV19 | CASSSGRASDTQYF
TRBJ2-5 | TRBV3-1/TRBV3-2 | CASSQGERETQYF
TRBJ2-1 | TRBV5-4 | CASSLGLAGVMYNEQFF
TRBJ2-3 | TRBV4-3 | CASSQELAPSSWTDTQYF
TRBJ1-2 | TRBV12-3/TRBV12-4 | CASSGQGAIGYTF
TRBJ1-5 | TRBV27 | CASNPFGRGSQPQHF
TRBJ1-5 | TRBV18 | CASSPGTGGSEPQHF
TRBJ2-4 | TRBV6-5 | CASSYAGAPENIQYF
TRBJ1-2 | TRBV6-5 | CASRDRGQGYTF
TRBJ1-2 | TRBV19 | CASSRSEAYGYTF
TRBJ1-1 | TRBV6-2/TRBV6-3 | CASSYLGPRTSEAFF
TRBJ2-2 | TRBV5-8 | CASSSRDRGTGELFF
TRBJ2-1 | TRBV19 | CASTLAGGTNEQFF